This TCR beta chain came from a study (dated by TCRdb to between 2021 and 2023). On this clone itself: What antigen it recognizes has not been identified. No qualities accompany the bases; no much larger clone lies one base away.

Survey-level sequencing on the immunoSEQ platform was used to profile TCR beta chain repertoires. Processing in the source paper ran as follows. Repertoire diversity was quantified as the inverse Simpson index, and CDR3 amino acid length spectratypes and V-J pairing frequencies were compared. TCR beta CDR3 sequences were matched against VDJdb to annotate clonotypes specific to SARS-CoV-2, CMV, influenza A and EBV. In its TCRdb copy, this immuneACCESS table keeps in-frame sequences only and misses some clones. Where compared with another copy, unresolved V genes explain less than half of these, and the others have no known cause. V and J calls and clone size follow that table, whereas D and trimming were derived from the DNA. Within this sample are about 50,000 clones, with approximately 93% of them counted one time only. The top ten constitute 9.5% to 12% of the sample. What the research found in general, with its limitations: According to the authors, more investigation is needed, including longitudinal sampling and evaluation of a control group.

The CDR3 has 13 amino acids, counting the end cysteine and phenylalanine. This entry keeps only the CDR3 DNA: 39 bases, framed from base 1. V loses 4 bases, J loses 3 bases, and the germline ends lie 7 bases apart. The germline V gene gives CDR1 as MDHEN and CDR2 as SYDVKM. PBMCs were isolated from peripheral blood, and TCR beta sequencing was performed on genomic DNA from unsorted PBMCs. This chain is built from TRBV28 and TRBJ2-1, with the D gene tentatively TRBD1 or TRBD2, based on 5 matching bases in each. Sequenced: PBMCs. The sequence was collected from a man in his forties with rheumatoid arthritis. The CDR3 here reads CASSWDHYNEQFF. In nucleotides, the sequence is TGTGCCAGCAGTTGGGACCACTACAATGAGCAGTTCTTC. The full variable domain, completed from the reference TRBV28 and TRBJ2-1 proteins outside the CDR3, reads DVKVTQSSRYLVKRTGEKVFLECVQDMDHENMFWYRQDPGLGLRLIYFSYDVKMKEKGDIPEGYSVSREKKERFSLILESASTNQTSMYLCASSWDHYNEQFFGPGTRLTVL.